This T cell receptor beta chain was captured in a study of T cells in Graves' hyperthyroidism and ophthalmopathy. Findings of the study overall: Most expanded thyroid clonotypes above 0.001 recurred in blood. Ophthalmopathy was separated from stable hyperthyroidism by a 13 V-J model.

The table lists this clonotype with many counts. Its target is not known. TCR beta CDR3 regions were amplified from RNA. TCR CDR3 underwent first-round RT-PCR with the HTBI primer set. TCRdb independently ran MiXCR on the multiplex PCR reads; one entry per CDR3 protein. The sample has about 500,000 distinct CDR3 sequences, more than 15% seen once. Material: blood. The clonotype comes from a woman in her 30s with Graves' ophthalmopathy.

In DNA, the CDR3 is TGCAGTGCTAGTCTCTCTCCGGGACAGGTCAATTCACCCCTCCACTTT. As protein: CSASLSPGQVNSPLHF. This rearrangement joins TRBV20-1 to TRBJ1-6, with 8 bases that match TRBD1. With 3 bases clipped from V and 7 bases from J, the junction kept 11 bases outside the gene matches. The CDR3 sequence is 16 residues long. Germline assignment: CDR1 DFQATT and CDR2 SNEGSKA (reference sequence).